The rows below give T cell receptor beta chains drawn from one sample of a study of blood T cell repertoires in COVID-19. Only in-frame clones appear in the TCRdb table, and some are missing; sequencing was by immunoSEQ multiplex PCR. The sample includes 45,000 to 65,000 clones, about nine tenths seen only once; the top ten take 8.6%. The sequencing input was peripheral blood. All receptors come from a human donor in a cohort sampled during active COVID-19. Both conserved end residues are part of each CDR3. A D gene is named only where the DNA matches it firmly.

TRBV15	TRBD1	TRBJ1-5	CATSRAGTGDQPQHF
TRBV4-1	-	TRBJ1-2	CASSQEQLRGAYYGYTF
TRBV19	TRBD1	TRBJ2-7	CASSRQGPSYEQYF
TRBV28	-	TRBJ2-1	CASSFGENEQFF
TRBV30	-	TRBJ2-7	CAWSPPTSRAYEQYF
TRBV7-3	TRBD2	TRBJ2-1	CASSLLAGPYNEQFF
TRBV19	TRBD1	TRBJ2-2	CASRTRTGTNTGELFF
TRBV5-5	TRBD1	TRBJ2-5	CASSWGRGLETQYF
TRBV9	TRBD1	TRBJ1-5	CASSARGYSNQPQHF
TRBV7-3	-	TRBJ2-1	CASSLRGQNNEQFF
TRBV11-2	-	TRBJ2-5	CASSPQTAYQETQYF
TRBV21-1	-	TRBJ1-2	CASSGRQDFNYGYTF
TRBV30	TRBD2	TRBJ2-3	CAWSWRGVGPDTQYF
TRBV9	TRBD2	TRBJ2-2	CASSSRTSGGSFSGELFF
TRBV7-9	TRBD2	TRBJ2-5	CASSLTLGGSETQYF
TRBV4-2	TRBD2	TRBJ2-1	CASSQDGLAGVRNEQFF
TRBV9	-	TRBJ2-2	CASSVARVTGELFF
TRBV28	TRBD1	TRBJ2-2	CATGSMRDRGSTGELFF
TRBV5-1	-	TRBJ2-3	CASSLSLAGDTQYF
TRBV28	TRBD1	TRBJ2-1	CASRNRGLGEQFF
TRBV5-5	TRBD2	TRBJ2-1	CASSTSGSSYNEQFF
TRBV4-3	TRBD2	TRBJ2-7	CASSQDGGGYYEQYF
TRBV20-1	TRBD2	TRBJ2-3	CSGGGDTQYF
TRBV27	TRBD1	TRBJ2-7	CASSPGRTGSVYEQYF
TRBV20-1	TRBD1	TRBJ1-2	CSADRVWGYTF
TRBV3-1/TRBV3-2	-	TRBJ2-1	CASSQRDLLNEQFF
TRBV19	-	TRBJ2-2	CASSIATGLNTGELFF